This note documents a single T cell receptor (beta chain) sequence. This specimen comes from a study of cytomegalovirus exposure and HLA in healthy donors. The germline CDR1 and CDR2 sequences are PRHDT and FYEKMQ (reference sequence). Trimming removed 4 bases from V and 4 bases from J; junction bases left unmatched: 10. The CDR3 totals 16 residues. The PCR had 60 Vbeta and 13 Jbeta primers. TCRdb keeps only in-frame clones here, not all; method: immunoSEQ multiplex PCR. The sample has roughly 180,000 clones, 84% seen once. The sequencing input was PBMCs. This TCR was sampled from a girl under 18 in good health and CMV-seropositive. This chain links TRBV13 with TRBJ1-3; 7 bases are a match to TRBD1. The CDR3 region is CASSSLPTGSGNTIYF. The CDR3 DNA sequence: TGTGCCAGCAGCTCTCTCCCGACAGGGAGCGGAAACACCATATATTTT. The entire variable domain, with the rest obtained from reference TRBV13 and TRBJ1-3, is as follows: AAGVIQSPRHLIKEKRETATLKCYPIPRHDTVYWYQQGPGQDPQFLISFYEKMQSDKGSIPDRFSAQQFSDYHSELNMSSLELGDSALYFCASSSLPTGSGNTIYFGEGSWLTVV.